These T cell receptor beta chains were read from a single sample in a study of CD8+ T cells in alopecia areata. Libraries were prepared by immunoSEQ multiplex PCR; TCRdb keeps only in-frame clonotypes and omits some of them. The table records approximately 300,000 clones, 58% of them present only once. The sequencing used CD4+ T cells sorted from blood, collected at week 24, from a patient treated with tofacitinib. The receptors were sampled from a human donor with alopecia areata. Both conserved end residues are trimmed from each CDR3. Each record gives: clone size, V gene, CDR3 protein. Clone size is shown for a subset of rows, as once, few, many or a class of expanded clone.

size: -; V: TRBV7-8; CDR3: ASSLGLSGANVLT
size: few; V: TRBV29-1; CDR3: SVGRRTYEQF
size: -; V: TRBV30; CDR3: AWVSLRATEAF
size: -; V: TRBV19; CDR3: ASSRNYNTEAF
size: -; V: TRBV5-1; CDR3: ASSGDSYGYT
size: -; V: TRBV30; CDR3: AWSAPRQAFLRGNQPQH
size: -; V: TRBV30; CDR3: AWSIPEVNTEAF
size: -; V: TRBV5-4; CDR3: ASSLAIQDYNEQF
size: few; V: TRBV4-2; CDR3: ASSQDSGGYGYT
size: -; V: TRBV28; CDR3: ASSFGVGRDTDTQY
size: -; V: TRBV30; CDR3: AWSVPPTGPAYGYT
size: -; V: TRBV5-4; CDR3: ASSLVRGEAGYT
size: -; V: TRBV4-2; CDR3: ASSQFLGGGFSYEQY
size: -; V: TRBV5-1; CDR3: ASSRGGQGEETQY
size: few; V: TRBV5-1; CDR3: ASSLDRGGYTDTQY
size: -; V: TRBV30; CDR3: AWSTIQETQY
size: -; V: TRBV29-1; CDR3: SLGGAYEAF
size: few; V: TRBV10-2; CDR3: ASCRQSHSPLH
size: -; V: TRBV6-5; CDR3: ASRETPSAEAF
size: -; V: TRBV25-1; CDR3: ASSIRDVEAF
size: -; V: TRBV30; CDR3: AWSALGQGEEKLF
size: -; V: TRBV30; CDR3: AWTREWDYEQY
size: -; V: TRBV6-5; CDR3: ASQKGLNSPLH
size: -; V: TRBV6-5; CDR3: ASSRDANYGYT
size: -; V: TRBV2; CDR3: ASSGHLYSNQPQH
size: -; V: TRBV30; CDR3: AWSVGGFRETQY
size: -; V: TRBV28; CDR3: ASSLNPSGASSYEQY
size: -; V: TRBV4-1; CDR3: ASSQTRPRETQY
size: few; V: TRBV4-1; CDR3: ASSQVSRDSGYGYT
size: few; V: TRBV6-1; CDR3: ASSEQEAGALGTQY
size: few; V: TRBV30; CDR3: ACSPWNTEAF
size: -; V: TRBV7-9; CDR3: ASSLDGVIHYGYT
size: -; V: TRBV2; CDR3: ASSLIAGGSSYEQY
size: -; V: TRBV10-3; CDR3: AISKGGAAYGYT
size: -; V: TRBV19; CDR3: ASSIDSNEQF
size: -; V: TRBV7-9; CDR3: ASSATREQY
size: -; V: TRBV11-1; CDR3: ASRPYSARDYNEQF
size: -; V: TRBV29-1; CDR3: SVGADGPYYEQY
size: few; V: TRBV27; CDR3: ASSLGHEQY
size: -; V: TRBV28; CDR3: ASKDEGPKNIQY
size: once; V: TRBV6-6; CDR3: ASRQQGYEQY
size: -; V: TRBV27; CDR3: ASRKMTGSKETQY
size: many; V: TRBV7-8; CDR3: ASSQAGGDTQY
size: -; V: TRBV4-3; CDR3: ASSQDRAYEQY
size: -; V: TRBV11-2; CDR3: ASSLDRGPDTQY
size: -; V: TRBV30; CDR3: AWRRAGDRTDTQY
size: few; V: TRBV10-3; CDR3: AISVTDLTGELF
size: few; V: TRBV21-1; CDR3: ASSKAGTLRGAGSTDTQY